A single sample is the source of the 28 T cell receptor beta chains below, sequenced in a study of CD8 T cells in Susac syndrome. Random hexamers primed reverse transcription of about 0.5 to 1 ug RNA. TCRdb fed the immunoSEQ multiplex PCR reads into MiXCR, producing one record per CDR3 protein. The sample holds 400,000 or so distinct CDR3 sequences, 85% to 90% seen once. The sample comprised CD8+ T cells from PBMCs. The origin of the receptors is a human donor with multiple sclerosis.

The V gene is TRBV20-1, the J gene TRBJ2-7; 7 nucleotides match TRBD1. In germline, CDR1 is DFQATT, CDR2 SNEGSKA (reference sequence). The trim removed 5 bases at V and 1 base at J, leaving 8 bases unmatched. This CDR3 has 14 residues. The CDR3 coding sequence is TGCAGTGCTTCTTCCGGGACAGAGTCCTACGAGCAGTACTTC. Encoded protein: CSASSGTESYEQYF.

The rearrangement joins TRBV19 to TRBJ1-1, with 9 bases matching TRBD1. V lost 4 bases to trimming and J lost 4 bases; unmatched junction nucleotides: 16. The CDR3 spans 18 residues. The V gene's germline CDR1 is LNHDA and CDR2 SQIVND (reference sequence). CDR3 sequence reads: CASSTNRQGEPRGTEAFF. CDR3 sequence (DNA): TGTGCCAGTAGTACAAACCGACAGGGGGAGCCCCGCGGCACTGAAGCTTTCTTT.

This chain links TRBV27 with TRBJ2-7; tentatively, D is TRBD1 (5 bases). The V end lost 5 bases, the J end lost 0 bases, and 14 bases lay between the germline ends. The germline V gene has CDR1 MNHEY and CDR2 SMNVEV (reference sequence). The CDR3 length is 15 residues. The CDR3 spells CASSATAPSSYEQYF. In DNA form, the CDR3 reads TGTGCCAGCAGTGCGACAGCCCCTAGCTCCTACGAGCAGTACTTC.

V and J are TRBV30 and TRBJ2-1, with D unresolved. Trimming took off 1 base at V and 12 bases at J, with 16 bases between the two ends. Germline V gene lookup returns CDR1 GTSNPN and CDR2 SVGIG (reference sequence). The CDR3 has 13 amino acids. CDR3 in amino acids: CAWSGVDSMGQFF. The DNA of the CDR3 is TGTGCCTGGAGTGGAGTGGATTCGATGGGGCAGTTCTTC.

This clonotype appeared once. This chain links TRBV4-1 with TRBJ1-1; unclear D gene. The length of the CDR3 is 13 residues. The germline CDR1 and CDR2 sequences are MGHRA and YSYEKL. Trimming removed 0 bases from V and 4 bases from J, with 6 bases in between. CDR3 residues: CASSQERFTEAFF. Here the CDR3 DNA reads TGCGCCAGCAGCCAAGAGAGGTTCACTGAAGCTTTCTTT.

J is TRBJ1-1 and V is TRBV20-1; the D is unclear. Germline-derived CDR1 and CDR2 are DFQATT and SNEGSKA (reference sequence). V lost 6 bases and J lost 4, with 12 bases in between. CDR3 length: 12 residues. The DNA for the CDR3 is TGCAGTGCCCGCGGGCTTTTCACTGAAGCTTTCTTT. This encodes CSARGLFTEAFF.

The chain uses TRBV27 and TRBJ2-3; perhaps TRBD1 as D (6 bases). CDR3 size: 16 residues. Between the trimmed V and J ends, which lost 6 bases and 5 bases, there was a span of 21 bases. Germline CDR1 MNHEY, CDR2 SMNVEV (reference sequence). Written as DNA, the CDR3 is TGTGCCAGCAGAATAAGGGGGACCAGTACACTAGATACGCAGTATTTT. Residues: CASRIRGTSTLDTQYF.

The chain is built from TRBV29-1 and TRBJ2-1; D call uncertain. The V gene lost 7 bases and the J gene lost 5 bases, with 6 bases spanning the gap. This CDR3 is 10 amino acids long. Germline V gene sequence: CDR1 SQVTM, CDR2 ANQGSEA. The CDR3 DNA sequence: TGCAGCGCTTCTAACAATGAGCAGTTCTTC. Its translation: CSASNNEQFF.

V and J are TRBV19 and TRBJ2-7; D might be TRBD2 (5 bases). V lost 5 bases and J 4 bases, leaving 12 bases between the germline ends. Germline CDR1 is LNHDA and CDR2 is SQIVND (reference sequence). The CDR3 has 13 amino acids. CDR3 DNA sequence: TGTGCCAGTAGTGAGGGCCATTCGTACGAGCAGTACTTC. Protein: CASSEGHSYEQYF.

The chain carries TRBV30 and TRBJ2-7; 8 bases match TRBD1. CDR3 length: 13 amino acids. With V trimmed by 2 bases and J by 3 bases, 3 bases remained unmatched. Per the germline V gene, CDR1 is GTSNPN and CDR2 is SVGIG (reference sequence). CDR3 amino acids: CAWSTGGGYEQYF. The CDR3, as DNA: TGTGCCTGGAGTACAGGGGGAGGCTACGAGCAGTACTTC.

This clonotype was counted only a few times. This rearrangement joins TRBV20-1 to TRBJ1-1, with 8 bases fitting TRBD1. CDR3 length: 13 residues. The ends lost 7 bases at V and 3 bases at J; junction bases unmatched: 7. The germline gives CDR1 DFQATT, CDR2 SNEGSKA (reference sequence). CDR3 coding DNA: TGCAGTGTCAAGGACAGGGTAGACACTGAAGCTTTCTTT. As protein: CSVKDRVDTEAFF.

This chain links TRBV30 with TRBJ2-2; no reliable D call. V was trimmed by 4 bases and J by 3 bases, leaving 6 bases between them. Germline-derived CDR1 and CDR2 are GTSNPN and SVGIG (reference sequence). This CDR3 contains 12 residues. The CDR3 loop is CAWTPDTGELFF. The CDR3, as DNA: TGTGCCTGGACCCCGGACACCGGGGAGCTGTTTTTT. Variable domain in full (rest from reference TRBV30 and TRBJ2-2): SQTIHQWPATLVQPVGSPLSLECTVEGTSNPNLYWYRQAAGRGLQLLFYSVGIGQISSEVPQNLSASRPQDRQFILSSKKLLLSDSGFYLCAWTPDTGELFFGEGSRLTVL.

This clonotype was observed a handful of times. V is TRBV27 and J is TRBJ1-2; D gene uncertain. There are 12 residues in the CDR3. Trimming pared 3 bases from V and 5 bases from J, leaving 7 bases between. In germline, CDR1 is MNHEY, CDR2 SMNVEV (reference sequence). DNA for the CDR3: TGTGCCAGCAGTTTGTCCGGGTATGGCTACACCTTC. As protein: CASSLSGYGYTF.

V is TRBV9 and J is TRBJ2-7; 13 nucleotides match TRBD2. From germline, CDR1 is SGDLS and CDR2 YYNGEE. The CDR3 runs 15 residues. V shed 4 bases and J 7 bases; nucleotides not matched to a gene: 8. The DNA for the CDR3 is TGTGCCAGCAGCCCCGGACTAGCGGGAGCACGGGAGCAGTACTTC. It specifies CASSPGLAGAREQYF. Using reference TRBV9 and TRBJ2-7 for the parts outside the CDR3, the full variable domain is DSGVTQTPKHLITATGQRVTLRCSPRSGDLSVYWYQQSLDQGLQFLIQYYNGEERAKGNILERFSAQQFPDLHSELNLSSLELGDSALYFCASSPGLAGAREQYFGPGTRLTVT.

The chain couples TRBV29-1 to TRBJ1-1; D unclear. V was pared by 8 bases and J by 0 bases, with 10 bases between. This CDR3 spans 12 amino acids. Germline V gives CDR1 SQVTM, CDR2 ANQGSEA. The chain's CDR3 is CSPAWLNTEAFF. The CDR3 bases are TGCAGCCCCGCCTGGCTGAACACTGAAGCTTTCTTT.

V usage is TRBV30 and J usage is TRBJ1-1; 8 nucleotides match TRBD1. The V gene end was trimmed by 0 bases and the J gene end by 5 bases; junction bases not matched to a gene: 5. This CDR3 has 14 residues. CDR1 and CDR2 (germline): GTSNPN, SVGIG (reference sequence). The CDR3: CAWSVGRGRTEAFF. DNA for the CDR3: TGTGCCTGGAGTGTTGGCAGGGGGCGGACTGAAGCTTTCTTT.

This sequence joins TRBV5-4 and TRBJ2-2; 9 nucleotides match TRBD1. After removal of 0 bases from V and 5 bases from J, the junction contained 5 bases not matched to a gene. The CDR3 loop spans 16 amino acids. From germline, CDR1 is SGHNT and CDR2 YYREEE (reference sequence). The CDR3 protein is CASSLAGTGKTGELFF. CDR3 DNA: TGTGCCAGCAGCTTGGCCGGGACAGGGAAGACCGGGGAGCTGTTTTTT.

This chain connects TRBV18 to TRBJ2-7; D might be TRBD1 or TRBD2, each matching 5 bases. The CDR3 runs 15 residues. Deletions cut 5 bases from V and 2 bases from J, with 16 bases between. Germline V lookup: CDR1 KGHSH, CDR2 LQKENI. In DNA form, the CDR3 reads TGTGCCAGCTCATCCTCATGGGACCTTACCTACGAGCAGTACTTC. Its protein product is CASSSSWDLTYEQYF.

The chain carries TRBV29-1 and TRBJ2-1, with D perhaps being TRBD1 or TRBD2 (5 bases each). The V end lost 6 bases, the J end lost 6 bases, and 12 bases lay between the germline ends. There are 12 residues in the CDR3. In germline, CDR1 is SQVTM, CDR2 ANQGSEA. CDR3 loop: CSVEGISNEQFF. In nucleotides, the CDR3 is TGCAGCGTAGAGGGGATAAGCAATGAGCAGTTCTTC.

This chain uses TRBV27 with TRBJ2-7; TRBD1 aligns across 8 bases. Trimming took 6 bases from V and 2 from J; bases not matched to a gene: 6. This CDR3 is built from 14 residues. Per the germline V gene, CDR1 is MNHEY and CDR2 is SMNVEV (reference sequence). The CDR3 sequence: CASRQTGQAYEQYF. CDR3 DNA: TGTGCCAGCAGGCAGACGGGACAGGCCTACGAGCAGTACTTC.

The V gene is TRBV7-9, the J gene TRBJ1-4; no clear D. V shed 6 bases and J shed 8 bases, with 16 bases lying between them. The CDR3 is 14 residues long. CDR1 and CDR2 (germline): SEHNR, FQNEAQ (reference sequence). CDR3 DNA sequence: TGTGCCAGCAGTCAACGGGAGGGCGTCGAAAAACTGTTTTTT. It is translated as CASSQREGVEKLFF.

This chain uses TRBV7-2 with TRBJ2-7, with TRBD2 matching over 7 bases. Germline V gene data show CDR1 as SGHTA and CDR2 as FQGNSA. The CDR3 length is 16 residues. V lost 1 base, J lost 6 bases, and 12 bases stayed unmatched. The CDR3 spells CASSLVLRGMGSEQYF. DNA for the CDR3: TGTGCCAGCAGCTTAGTCTTGCGGGGGATGGGGAGCGAGCAGTACTTC.

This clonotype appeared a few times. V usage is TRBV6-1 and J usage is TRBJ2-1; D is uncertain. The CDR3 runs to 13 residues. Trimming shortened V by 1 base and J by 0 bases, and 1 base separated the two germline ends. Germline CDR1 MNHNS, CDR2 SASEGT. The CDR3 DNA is TGTGCCAGCAGTGAAGGCTCCTACAATGAGCAGTTCTTC. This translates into CASSEGSYNEQFF.

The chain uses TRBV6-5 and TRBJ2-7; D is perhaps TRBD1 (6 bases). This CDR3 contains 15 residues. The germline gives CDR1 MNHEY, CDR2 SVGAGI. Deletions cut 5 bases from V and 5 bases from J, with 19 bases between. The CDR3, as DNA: TGTGCCAGCAGTGCCTTAACAGGGCCCGGTGACGAGCAGTACTTC. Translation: CASSALTGPGDEQYF.

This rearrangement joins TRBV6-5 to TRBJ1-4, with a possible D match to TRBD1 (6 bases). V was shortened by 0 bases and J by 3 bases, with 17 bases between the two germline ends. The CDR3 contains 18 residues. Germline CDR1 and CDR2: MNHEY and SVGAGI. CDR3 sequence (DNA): TGTGCCAGCAGTTACTCAAGGGGGGGGCTCGGGTCTAATGAAAAACTGTTTTTT. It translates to CASSYSRGGLGSNEKLFF.

CDR3 region: CASSYGLAGDTEQFF. In DNA, the CDR3 is TGTGCCAGCAGTTACGGACTAGCGGGAGACACTGAGCAGTTCTTC. This chain uses TRBV6-5 with TRBJ2-1, with 13 bases aligning to TRBD2. This CDR3 contains 15 residues. In germline, CDR1 is MNHEY, CDR2 SVGAGI. V lost 2 bases to trimming and J lost 9 bases; unmatched junction nucleotides: 4.

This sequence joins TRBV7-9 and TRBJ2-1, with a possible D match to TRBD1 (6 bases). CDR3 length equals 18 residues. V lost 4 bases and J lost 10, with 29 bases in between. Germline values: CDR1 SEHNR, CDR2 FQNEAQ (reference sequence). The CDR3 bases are TGTGCCAGCAGCTCGCCCCTAGGACAGCCGTCTTACACCACGGAGCAGTTCTTC. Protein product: CASSSPLGQPSYTTEQFF.

The CDR3 DNA reads TGCGCCAGCAGCTTGGAGGGGGCGGAGAACACTGAAGCTTTCTTT. This sequence encodes CASSLEGAENTEAFF. This rearrangement joins TRBV5-1 to TRBJ1-1, with 7 positions matching TRBD1. The CDR3 is 15 residues long. V gave up 0 bases and J gave up 1 base; unmatched junction bases: 3. Per the germline V gene, CDR1 is SGHRS and CDR2 is YFSETQ.